This T cell receptor beta chain came from a study of cytotoxic CD8 clonotypes in ibrutinib-treated CLL (dated by TCRdb to the early 2020s). The study in broad terms: The cohort was composed of more than ten relapsed/refractory and around 15 treatment-naive patients; IGHV unmutated status was identified in 17 to 18 patients. Of the 86 people in the trial, around 24 had longitudinal samples available. Cryopreserved peripheral blood mononuclear cells were collected at three points: before therapy, at response, and at either sustained remission or disease progression. Responses were partial in around 25 patients and complete in 2; after median around 66 months follow-up, roughly 14 stayed in remission and 12 progressed. Response samples were obtained after a median of around 11 months of treatment, with a range of about 6 to 36 months. An average of 255,043 productive templates and approximately 91,000 productive rearrangements was obtained per sample. Patients were still on ibrutinib when every remission and progressive disease sample was collected. Points the paper makes about the study in general: Public clonotypes were rare and either contracted or stayed stable during treatment, and the rise in clonality at ibrutinib response reflected the expansion of private clonotypes. Clonality increased at ibrutinib response, stayed stable in sustained remission, and fell back toward baseline at progression. Sampling times were not matched between patients in sustained remission and patients whose disease was progressing, and lymph node repertoires were not examined. Baseline clonality exceeded that of age-matched healthy donors and correlated strongly with circulating CD8+ T-cell counts.

This clone appeared a single time. Its antigen remains undetermined. No qualities accompany the bases; no much larger clone lies one base away. Trimming accounts for 3 bases at V and 9 bases at J, while the number of junction bases matched to no gene is 13. Including the terminal cysteine and phenylalanine, the CDR3 comprises 16 residues. Left in the record is the CDR3 DNA by itself, 48 bases read in frame from the first base. Per the germline V gene (reference sequence), LNHDA is the CDR1 and SQIVND is the CDR2. For TCR beta library preparation, about 2 micrograms of genomic DNA were isolated from cryopreserved PBMCs. Longitudinal blood samples from CLL patients receiving ibrutinib monotherapy were subjected to high-throughput TCR beta sequencing. The patients took part in an open-label, single-center phase 2 trial of ibrutinib monotherapy. Each clonotype received, on average, around 10x coverage in deep resolution sequencing performed on a MiSeq, where the target depth lay between 1 in 1 million and 1 in 200,000 T cells. The immunoSEQ hsTCRB Kit was used to generate the TCR beta libraries. From the authors' description of their analysis: The data were analyzed with ImmunoSEQ Analyzer and ImmunoSEQ Data Assistant, and V, D and J gene assignments followed IMGT definitions. Clonality was computed as one minus normalized Shannon entropy of productive rearrangement frequencies, ranging from 0 to 1. Public clonotype analysis was restricted to overrepresented clonotypes comprising at least 0.05% of each patient's repertoire. Some 13 age-matched healthy donor repertoires from immuneACCESS served as clonality controls. Here the immuneACCESS table is served through TCRdb, limited to in-frame sequences with V and J called. Missing clones are a known gap in these copies; in checked studies unresolved V genes cover under half, and the rest lacks a known reason. V, J and clone size reflect that table, while D and trimming were determined from the DNA. Across this sample there are fewer than 400,000 clones, with over 60% seen only once. The biggest ten clones account for roughly 6% of the sample.

The rearrangement combines TRBV19 with TRBJ2-3, with 9 central nucleotides matching TRBD1. This specimen consisted of PBMCs, obtained after 36 months of ibrutinib treatment. The sequence was collected from a human donor with chronic lymphocytic leukemia. The DNA sequence reads TGTGCCAGTAGTATTACAGGGACAGGGATTTTTGACACGCAGTATTTT. Its protein is CASSITGTGIFDTQYF.